What follows are 25 T cell receptor beta chains derived from one specimen sequenced in a study of blood T cell repertoires in COVID-19. Repertoires were generated with immunoSEQ multiplex PCR, while TCRdb's copy carries only in-frame clones and drops some. Here the sample spans hundreds of thousands of clones, nearly 90% being singletons. Sequenced material: peripheral blood. The receptor source for this set is a woman between 18 and 29 years old who had recovered from COVID-19.

This rearrangement joins TRBV5-4 to TRBJ1-6; D is unresolved. Germline-derived CDR1 and CDR2 are SGHNT and YYREEE (reference sequence). The length of the CDR3 is 16 residues. V was trimmed by 0 bases and J by 1 base, leaving 8 bases between them. The CDR3 nucleotides are TGTGCCAGCAGCTTGGGTGGAGGGTCCTATAATTCACCCCTCCACTTT. This encodes CASSLGGGSYNSPLHF. The whole variable domain, filled in from reference TRBV5-4 and TRBJ1-6, reads ETGVTQSPTHLIKTRGQQVTLRCSSQSGHNTVSWYQQALGQGPQFIFQYYREEENGRGNFPPRFSGLQFPNYSSELNVNALELDDSALYLCASSLGGGSYNSPLHFGNGTRLTVT.

In its sample, this clone was seen a few times. The CDR3 loop reads CATSRMGADIEQFF. DNA of the CDR3: TGTGCCACCAGCCGAATGGGGGCGGACATTGAGCAGTTCTTC. The chain carries TRBV15 and TRBJ2-1, with D possibly being TRBD1 (6 bases). Trimming removed 5 bases at V and 9 bases at J, with 17 bases between. The germline V gene has CDR1 LNHNV and CDR2 YYDKDF (reference sequence). This CDR3 has 14 amino acids. The whole variable domain, filled in from reference TRBV15 and TRBJ2-1, reads DAMVIQNPRYQVTQFGKPVTLSCSQTLNHNVMYWYQQKSSQAPKLLFHYYDKDFNNEADTPDNFQSRRPNTSFCFLDIRSPGLGDTAMYLCATSRMGADIEQFFGPGTRLTVL.

The genes are TRBV6-2 or TRBV6-3 and TRBJ1-5; D gene unclear. CDR1 is MNHEY and CDR2 is SVGEGT in the germline V gene. With 0 bases removed from V and 5 bases from J, the gap between germline ends came to 8 bases. The CDR3 sequence is 14 residues long. In nucleotides, the CDR3 is TGTGCCAGCAGTTACTCGTTCACTCATCAGCCCCAGCATTTT. Translating it yields CASSYSFTHQPQHF.

The chain uses TRBV25-1 and TRBJ2-1; no clear D gene. The CDR3 runs 15 residues. Per germline, CDR1 MGHDK and CDR2 SYGVNS. V lost 4 bases, J lost 5 bases, and 15 bases lay in between. The CDR3 coding sequence is TGTGCCAGCAGTGCTCCCGGGTATCCCGACAATGAGCAGTTCTTC. Amino acids: CASSAPGYPDNEQFF.

In DNA, the CDR3 is TGTGCCAGCAGCTTCCTGGAGGATTATGGCTACACCTTC. Protein: CASSFLEDYGYTF. This sequence joins TRBV9 and TRBJ1-2; D unresolved. Per germline, CDR1 SGDLS and CDR2 YYNGEE. The V gene lost 4 bases and the J gene lost 5 bases, with 12 bases spanning the gap. This CDR3 is 13 amino acids long.

This clone was detected only once. The CDR3 is CASSLAGGREDTQYF. CDR3 coding DNA: TGTGCCAGCAGCCTAGCGGGAGGGCGGGAAGATACGCAGTATTTT. The chain links TRBV6-2 or TRBV6-3 to TRBJ2-3; 12 nucleotides line up with TRBD2. J was trimmed by 5 bases and V by 6 bases; bases with no gene match: 6. Germline V gives CDR1 MNHEY, CDR2 SVGEGT. CDR3 length equals 15 residues.

This rearrangement joins TRBV18 to TRBJ2-7; tentatively, D is TRBD2 (5 bases). Germline V gene sequence: CDR1 KGHSH, CDR2 LQKENI. This CDR3 has 14 amino acids. V shed 5 bases and J shed 1 base, with 12 bases lying between them. CDR3 in amino acids: CASSVRGGSYEQYF. The CDR3 region has the DNA TGTGCCAGCTCAGTTCGGGGTGGGTCCTACGAGCAGTACTTC. The variable domain in full, completed from reference TRBV18 and TRBJ2-7, reads NAGVMQNPRHLVRRRGQEARLRCSPMKGHSHVYWYRQLPEEGLKFMVYLQKENIIDESGMPKERFSAEFPKEGPSILRIQQVVRGDSAAYFCASSVRGGSYEQYFGPGTRLTVT.

V is TRBV11-3 and J is TRBJ2-1; TRBD2 aligns across 8 bases. V trimming: 4 bases; J trimming: 6 bases; junction bases outside the gene matches: 8. The CDR3 is 15 residues long. Germline-derived CDR1 and CDR2 are SGHNT and YENEEA. The CDR3, as DNA: TGTGCCAGCAGCTCTCGGACTAGCCGATTCAATGAGCAGTTCTTC. It yields the protein CASSSRTSRFNEQFF. The full variable domain, with the rest looked up from reference TRBV11-3 and TRBJ2-1, is EAGVVQSPRYKIIEKKQPVAFWCNPISGHNTLYWYLQNLGQGPELLIRYENEEAVDDSQLPKDRFSAERLKGVDSTLKIQPAELGDSAVYLCASSSRTSRFNEQFFGPGTRLTVL.

The chain employs TRBV6-5 and TRBJ1-1; possible D gene TRBD1, 5 bases. Germline lookup yields CDR1 MNHEY and CDR2 SVGAGI. The V end lost 6 bases, the J end lost 1 base, and 15 bases lay between the germline ends. This CDR3 contains 15 residues. The CDR3 loop reads CASRPIRVWNTEAFF. DNA for the CDR3: TGTGCCAGCAGGCCAATCAGGGTTTGGAACACTGAAGCTTTCTTT.

This clone was detected only once. V and J are TRBV7-9 and TRBJ1-5; 12 bases match TRBD1. Germline values: CDR1 SEHNR, CDR2 FQNEAQ (reference sequence). The CDR3 has 18 residues. V was pared by 1 base and J by 9 bases, with 13 bases of the junction left unmatched. CDR3: CASSLVSRDRGLFGPQHF. CDR3 coding DNA: TGTGCCAGCAGCTTAGTTTCCCGGGACAGGGGGCTTTTCGGGCCCCAGCATTTT.

The chain carries TRBV9 and TRBJ2-7; possible D gene TRBD2, 6 bases. This CDR3 spans 12 amino acids. Germline lookup yields CDR1 SGDLS and CDR2 YYNGEE. The ends were cut back, 4 bases at V and 8 bases at J, with 13 bases in the middle. This CDR3 reads CASSPGGAQQYF. CDR3 bases: TGTGCCAGCAGCCCAGGAGGGGCCCAGCAGTACTTC.

As DNA, the CDR3 is TGTGCCAGCAGCTTAGGAGGGGAGGCCCTACTACAGCGGGGCTACACCTTC. Residues: CASSLGGEALLQRGYTF. The chain has TRBV11-2 and TRBJ1-2, with D possibly matching TRBD1 (5 bases). The length of the CDR3 is 17 residues. The V and J ends lost 1 base and 8 bases respectively, with 23 bases between them. CDR1 and CDR2 from the germline V gene are SGHAT and FQNNGV.

This clone was seen a single time. The V call is TRBV7-2, the J call TRBJ2-1, with 8 bases matching TRBD2. V was clipped by 0 bases and J by 4 bases; unmatched bases: 11. Germline V CDR1 and CDR2: SGHTA, FQGNSA. This CDR3 has 18 amino acids. The CDR3 DNA sequence: TGTGCCAGCAGCTTAGCGCTGGTGGCTAGCGGGTTATACAATGAGCAGTTCTTC. It is translated as CASSLALVASGLYNEQFF.

The rearrangement joins TRBV11-3 to TRBJ1-5; D ambiguous. The V end was cut by 4 bases, the J end by 3 bases, with 16 bases between. The germline V gene has CDR1 SGHNT and CDR2 YENEEA. The CDR3 has 16 residues. DNA of the CDR3: TGTGCCAGCAGCTCCCTTCCCAGTGATAACAATCAGCCCCAGCATTTT. It translates to CASSSLPSDNNQPQHF.

The rearrangement uses TRBV6-2 or TRBV6-3 and TRBJ2-1, with TRBD2 matching 7 bases. Per germline, CDR1 MNHEY and CDR2 SVGEGT. With 2 bases clipped from V and 5 bases from J, the junction kept 6 bases outside the gene matches. This CDR3 has 15 residues. CDR3 sequence reads: CASSYKLADNNEQFF. The CDR3 nucleotides read TGTGCCAGCAGTTACAAGCTAGCGGACAACAATGAGCAGTTCTTC.

The V call is TRBV14, the J call TRBJ2-7, with 7 nucleotides matching TRBD1. The CDR3 loop spans 14 amino acids. Germline CDR1 is SGHDN and CDR2 is FVKESK. Unmatched junction bases numbered 4, after V lost 3 bases and J lost 2 bases. The CDR3 loop reads CASSHQQGPYEQYF. DNA for the CDR3: TGTGCCAGCAGCCACCAACAGGGGCCCTACGAGCAGTACTTC. The whole variable domain, filled in from reference TRBV14 and TRBJ2-7, reads EAGVTQFPSHSVIEKGQTVTLRCDPISGHDNLYWYRRVMGKEIKFLLHFVKESKQDESGMPNNRFLAERTGGTYSTLKVQPAELEDSGVYFCASSHQQGPYEQYFGPGTRLTVT.

This rearrangement joins TRBV4-1 to TRBJ2-7; D is perhaps TRBD1 (6 bases). CDR1 is MGHRA and CDR2 is YSYEKL in the germline V gene. The CDR3 sequence is 14 residues long. Trimming left V 0 bases short and J 2 bases short, with 8 bases between. CDR3 in amino acids: CASSQETGAYEQYF. CDR3 in DNA: TGCGCCAGCAGCCAAGAGACAGGAGCCTACGAGCAGTACTTC.

The J gene is TRBJ2-7, the V gene TRBV7-9, with a possible D match to TRBD1 (6 bases). Germline loops: CDR1 SEHNR, CDR2 FQNEAQ (reference sequence). V was cut by 5 bases and J by 0 bases, with 17 bases left in between. This CDR3 contains 16 residues. The CDR3 loop is CASSLPVGTSSYEQYF. The CDR3 bases are TGTGCCAGCAGCCTCCCGGTGGGGACATCCTCCTACGAGCAGTACTTC.

The chain carries TRBV25-1 and TRBJ2-7; D may be TRBD1 (6 bases). This CDR3 region has 14 residues. Trimming removed 4 bases at V and 4 bases at J, with 14 bases between. From germline, CDR1 is MGHDK and CDR2 SYGVNS. CDR3 in amino acids: CASSALGQNYEQYF. The CDR3 DNA follows: TGTGCCAGCAGTGCCCTCGGACAGAATTACGAGCAGTACTTC.

CDR3: CASSFAGMSSYEQYF. The CDR3, as DNA: TGCGCCAGCAGCTTCGCGGGTATGAGCTCCTACGAGCAGTACTTC. The chain employs TRBV5-1 and TRBJ2-7; D perhaps matches TRBD2 (5 bases). The CDR3 totals 15 residues. Germline values: CDR1 SGHRS, CDR2 YFSETQ. Trimming left V 2 bases short and J 0 bases short, with 12 bases between.

This chain connects TRBV4-2 to TRBJ1-1; TRBD1 agrees at 8 bases. Germline CDR1 and CDR2: LGHNA and YNFKEQ. The CDR3 is 14 amino acids. Trimming cost V 4 bases and J 5 bases; bases outside gene matches: 6. The CDR3 loop reads CASSLGQGGTEAFF. The CDR3 DNA is TGTGCCAGCAGCCTTGGACAGGGTGGGACTGAAGCTTTCTTT.

This chain joins TRBV15 and TRBJ1-1, with 9 bases aligning to TRBD1. J lost 2 bases, V lost 4 bases, and 11 bases had no gene match. CDR1 and CDR2 from the germline V gene are LNHNV and YYDKDF (reference sequence). The CDR3 length is 17 residues. CDR3 loop: CATSTDGTGTLNTEAFF. Here the CDR3 DNA reads TGTGCCACCAGCACAGACGGGACAGGGACTCTTAACACTGAAGCTTTCTTT.

The genes are TRBV30 and TRBJ2-7, with D perhaps matching TRBD2 (5 bases). The CDR3 extends over 14 amino acids. V shed 3 bases and J shed 5 bases, with 17 bases lying between them. The V gene's germline CDR1 is GTSNPN and CDR2 SVGIG (reference sequence). CDR3 residues: CAWSELEKVHEQYF. DNA of the CDR3: TGTGCCTGGAGCGAACTAGAGAAGGTCCACGAGCAGTACTTC.

The chain employs TRBV27 and TRBJ1-3; 7 nucleotides agree with TRBD1. The V and J ends lost 2 bases and 1 base, in that order; junction bases with no gene match: 2. Germline-derived CDR1 and CDR2 are MNHEY and SMNVEV (reference sequence). There are 15 residues in the CDR3. The CDR3, as DNA: TGTGCCAGCAGTTTAACAGGGGAGTCTGGAAACACCATATATTTT. This codes for CASSLTGESGNTIYF.

The chain recombines TRBV5-6 with TRBJ2-7, with D perhaps TRBD1 (6 bases). The CDR3 totals 12 residues. In germline, CDR1 is SGHDT, CDR2 YYEEEE. Trimming took off 4 bases at V and 6 bases at J, with 11 bases between the two ends. DNA of the CDR3: TGTGCCAGCAGCCTAGGGACAAGCGAGCAGTACTTC. Protein: CASSLGTSEQYF. Using reference TRBV5-6 and TRBJ2-7 for the parts outside the CDR3, the full variable domain is DAGVTQSPTHLIKTRGQQVTLRCSPKSGHDTVSWYQQALGQGPQFIFQYYEEEERQRGNFPDRFSGHQFPNYSSELNVNALLLGDSALYLCASSLGTSEQYFGPGTRLTVT.